This TCR beta chain was captured in a study of CD8 T cell repertoires and HIV-1 epitope variants. For this clone: An end of the junction differs from the germline gene, which may be a read error.

This CDR3 is built from 14 residues. Clones were sequenced by immunoSEQ multiplex PCR, and TCRdb holds only the in-frame ones, with some missing. The table has 95,000 or so clones, more than 65% seen once. The sequence was collected from a male donor with HIV. The sequenced material came from uncultured baseline CD8+ T cells from peripheral blood mononuclear cells (PBMCs). The gene calls are TRBV5-3 and TRBJ2-7, with a tentative D call TRBD2 (6 bases). TRBV5-3 is an open reading frame whose function is uncertain. In nucleotides, the CDR3 is TGTGCCAGCAGCTCGGTGGCGGGGTTGCACGAGCAGTACTTC. It encodes CASSSVAGLHEQYF.